This paragraph covers one T cell receptor beta chain sequence. The data were taken from a study of early T cells in non-severe SARS-CoV-2 infection. In TCRdb, the 5' RACE reads were re-called with MiXCR into one record per CDR3 protein. The sample contains roughly 90,000 distinct CDR3 sequences, about 15% of which appear only once. CDR3 length equals 14 residues. With V trimmed by 3 bases and J by 4 bases, 5 bases remained unmatched. From germline, CDR1 is MDHEN and CDR2 SYDVKM. This sequence was found in an adult who was a healthcare worker with PCR-confirmed SARS-CoV-2 infection or an uninfected control (not recorded which). Input material: whole blood. V usage is TRBV28 and J usage is TRBJ1-1; 7 nucleotides agree with TRBD1. Here the CDR3 reads CASSFRGRGTEAFF. The DNA for the CDR3 is TGTGCCAGCAGTTTTAGGGGGCGCGGCACTGAAGCTTTCTTT.